One sample yielded the 3 T cell receptor beta chains listed below, sequenced in a study of blood T cell repertoires in COVID-19. Some clones are missing from TCRdb's copy, which holds only in-frame ones; the method was immunoSEQ multiplex PCR. Of over 200,000 clones listed, about 83% are singletons. Specimen: peripheral blood. These receptors all come from a man aged 55-75 years who had recovered from COVID-19.

This clone was counted a single time. The rearrangement links TRBV4-2 to TRBJ1-6; 8 nucleotides match TRBD1. The CDR3 extends over 17 amino acids. The ends lost 0 bases at V and 12 bases at J; junction bases unmatched: 13. Looked up from germline, CDR1 is LGHNA and CDR2 is YNFKEQ. The CDR3 sequence is CASSQDPFGQGIIPLHF. Here the CDR3 DNA reads TGTGCCAGCAGCCAAGATCCCTTCGGACAGGGAATAATACCCCTCCACTTT.

This clone was seen a single time. The rearrangement links TRBV5-1 to TRBJ2-5; 7 bases are a match to TRBD2. The germline V gene encodes CDR1 SGHRS and CDR2 YFSETQ. This CDR3 comprises 15 residues. The trim removed 0 bases at V and 5 bases at J, leaving 7 bases unmatched. Written as DNA, the CDR3 is TGCGCCAGCAGCTTGGGTGCGGGAGAAGGGGAGACCCAGTACTTC. It translates to CASSLGAGEGETQYF.

The chain joins TRBV5-1 to TRBJ2-5; no definite D call. The V gene lost 0 bases and the J gene lost 1 base, with 10 bases spanning the gap. Germline V gives CDR1 SGHRS, CDR2 YFSETQ. This CDR3 is 15 amino acids long. The DNA for the CDR3 is TGCGCCAGCAGCTTGGGACCCGGCGGCCAAGAGACCCAGTACTTC. It translates to CASSLGPGGQETQYF.